A single sample gave rise to the 23 T cell receptor beta chains below, sequenced in a study of OX40 agonist ivuxolimab in advanced cancers. The protocol was immunoSEQ multiplex PCR, while the TCRdb copy is restricted to in-frame clones and leaves out a portion. The sample records tens of thousands of clones, 75% to 85% being singletons. The sequences come from CD4+ or CD8+ T cells sorted from blood, collected in a trial of the OX40 agonist ivuxolimab. Receptors originate from an adult with an advanced solid tumor such as melanoma, head and neck, liver or kidney cancer.

The chain recombines TRBV5-1 with TRBJ2-3; D ambiguous. There are 14 residues in the CDR3. Germline V gene lookup returns CDR1 SGHRS and CDR2 YFSETQ. V was cut by 4 bases and J by 1 base, with 10 bases left in between. Here the CDR3 DNA reads TGCGCCAGCAGCCATTCGGACGGCACAGATACGCAGTATTTT. It translates to CASSHSDGTDTQYF.

This rearrangement joins TRBV7-6 to TRBJ1-3; D gene ambiguous. Germline V CDR1 and CDR2: SGHVS, FNYEAQ. Trimming removed 2 bases at V and 1 base at J, with 9 bases between. This CDR3 comprises 15 residues. The CDR3 DNA reads as TGTGCCAGCAGCTTAAGTGCAGGTTCTGGAAACACCATATATTTT. It encodes CASSLSAGSGNTIYF. Filled out from reference TRBV7-6 and TRBJ1-3, the complete variable domain reads GAGVSQSPRYKVTKRGQDVALRCDPISGHVSLYWYRQALGQGPEFLTYFNYEAQQDKSGLPNDRFSAERPEGSISTLTIQRTEQRDSAMYRCASSLSAGSGNTIYFGEGSWLTVV.

The V call is TRBV10-3, the J call TRBJ2-7, with D possibly matching TRBD1 (5 bases). The CDR3 runs 14 residues. From germline, CDR1 is ENHRY and CDR2 SYGVKD. Trimming left V 2 bases short and J 4 bases short, with 12 bases between. DNA for the CDR3: TGTGCCATCAGTGAGCCCCGGACAAGATACGAGCAGTACTTC. Amino acids: CAISEPRTRYEQYF.

The rearrangement links TRBV9 to TRBJ1-5; D is perhaps TRBD1 (5 bases). The length of the CDR3 is 16 residues. Germline-derived CDR1 and CDR2 are SGDLS and YYNGEE. The V gene lost 4 bases and the J gene lost 7 bases, with 21 bases spanning the gap. CDR3 DNA: TGTGCCAGCAGCCAGGGATCCGGGGCCGGCGGACAGCCCCAGCATTTT. It encodes CASSQGSGAGGQPQHF.

The chain combines TRBV4-3 with TRBJ2-1, with D unresolved. CDR3 size: 16 residues. Per germline, CDR1 LGHNA and CDR2 YSLEER. V lost 1 base to trimming and J lost 8 bases, with 18 bases between them. CDR3 amino acids: CASSQAVWVLSDEQFF. The DNA for the CDR3 is TGCGCCAGCAGCCAAGCAGTGTGGGTTCTGAGTGATGAGCAGTTCTTC.

The chain recombines TRBV7-9 with TRBJ2-5; D may be TRBD1 or TRBD2 (5 bases each). This CDR3 comprises 14 residues. Germline assignment: CDR1 SEHNR and CDR2 FQNEAQ (reference sequence). Between the trimmed V and J ends, which lost 4 bases and 1 base, there was a span of 10 bases. The CDR3 sequence is CASSSHGGQETQYF. The CDR3 bases are TGTGCCAGCAGCTCCCATGGGGGCCAAGAGACCCAGTACTTC.

J is TRBJ2-7 and V is TRBV9; TRBD2 aligns across 9 bases. Germline CDR1 is SGDLS and CDR2 is YYNGEE. V lost 3 bases, J lost 0 bases, and 4 bases stayed unmatched. The CDR3 length is 15 residues. The CDR3: CASSALAGDSYEQYF. The DNA for the CDR3 is TGTGCCAGCAGCGCCTTAGCGGGAGACTCCTACGAGCAGTACTTC.

This rearrangement joins TRBV19 to TRBJ1-2, with D possibly TRBD1 on 5 matching bases. The CDR3 covers 13 residues. V lost 3 bases and J 8 bases, leaving 13 bases between the germline ends. In germline, CDR1 is LNHDA, CDR2 SQIVND (reference sequence). The chain's CDR3 is CASSMGLKMGYTF. The CDR3 region has the DNA TGTGCCAGTAGTATGGGGCTTAAAATGGGCTACACCTTC.

This chain links TRBV6-5 with TRBJ2-6; the D is unclear. V was cut by 0 bases and J by 2 bases, with 8 bases left in between. CDR1 and CDR2 from the germline V gene are MNHEY and SVGAGI. The CDR3 loop spans 16 amino acids. CDR3 in amino acids: CASSYSTGTGANVLTF. The CDR3, as DNA: TGTGCCAGCAGTTACTCCACGGGTACTGGGGCCAACGTCCTGACTTTC.

By its share, this clone is medium-sized. The genes are TRBV15 and TRBJ1-3; D may be TRBD1 (5 bases). Germline values: CDR1 LNHNV, CDR2 YYDKDF (reference sequence). CDR3 length: 13 residues. V gave up 8 bases and J gave up 0 bases, with 8 bases separating them. CDR3 sequence: CATGHNSGNTIYF. As DNA, the CDR3 is TGTGCCACCGGACACAACTCTGGAAACACCATATATTTT.

The chain links TRBV6-5 to TRBJ1-1; D perhaps matches TRBD1 (5 bases). The germline CDR1 and CDR2 sequences are MNHEY and SVGAGI. V lost 6 bases to trimming and J lost 1 base, with 12 bases between them. This CDR3 contains 14 residues. CDR3 sequence: CASSTLTENTEAFF. The CDR3 DNA sequence: TGTGCCAGCAGCACACTGACAGAGAACACTGAAGCTTTCTTT.

The chain couples TRBV4-3 to TRBJ2-2; 9 positions agree with TRBD2. V lost 0 bases, J lost 6 bases, and 8 bases stayed unmatched. CDR1 is LGHNA and CDR2 is YSLEER in the germline V gene. The CDR3 contains 17 residues. The CDR3 nucleotides are TGCGCCAGCAGCCAAGATGTTGCGGGGGGGATTCCCGGGGAGCTGTTTTTT. It codes for CASSQDVAGGIPGELFF.

The chain has TRBV6-5 and TRBJ1-2; D might be TRBD1 (6 bases). Germline-derived CDR1 and CDR2 are MNHEY and SVGAGI. The germline V and J ends were trimmed by 6 bases and 8 bases, with 16 bases remaining between them. The length of the CDR3 is 13 residues. The CDR3 reads CASRNIGGDGYTF. As DNA, the CDR3 is TGTGCCAGCAGAAACATTGGGGGCGACGGCTACACCTTC.

The rearrangement joins TRBV7-2 to TRBJ2-3; tentatively, D is TRBD2 (6 bases). Germline V gene data show CDR1 as SGHTA and CDR2 as FQGNSA. This CDR3 has 15 amino acids. The ends were cut back, 2 bases at V and 2 bases at J, with 11 bases in the middle. CDR3 loop: CASSLTSRPTDTQYF. CDR3 coding DNA: TGTGCCAGCAGCTTAACTAGCCGCCCCACAGATACGCAGTATTTT. Filled out from reference TRBV7-2 and TRBJ2-3, the complete variable domain reads GAGVSQSPSNKVTEKGKDVELRCDPISGHTALYWYRQSLGQGLEFLIYFQGNSAPDKSGLPSDRFSAERTGGSVSTLTIQRTQQEDSAVYLCASSLTSRPTDTQYFGPGTRLTVL.

The chain employs TRBV14 and TRBJ2-3; D not resolved. V shed 2 bases and J shed 2 bases, with 5 bases lying between them. The germline V gene encodes CDR1 SGHDN and CDR2 FVKESK. The length of the CDR3 is 13 residues. CDR3 sequence: CASSQIYTDTQYF. DNA of the CDR3: TGTGCCAGCAGCCAAATCTACACAGATACGCAGTATTTT.

The chain carries TRBV5-4 and TRBJ2-5; D gene uncertain. Germline CDR1 and CDR2: SGHNT and YYREEE (reference sequence). The V end was cut by 2 bases, the J end by 1 base, with 12 bases between. The CDR3 is 15 residues long. The CDR3 nucleotides are TGTGCCAGCAGCTTCTCCGGATCGCCCCAAGAGACCCAGTACTTC. This sequence encodes CASSFSGSPQETQYF. The entire variable domain, with the rest obtained from reference TRBV5-4 and TRBJ2-5, is as follows: ETGVTQSPTHLIKTRGQQVTLRCSSQSGHNTVSWYQQALGQGPQFIFQYYREEENGRGNFPPRFSGLQFPNYSSELNVNALELDDSALYLCASSFSGSPQETQYFGPGTRLLVL.

CDR3 loop: CSVAFRGTYNEQFF. The CDR3 DNA reads TGCAGCGTTGCTTTCAGGGGAACCTACAATGAGCAGTTCTTC. V usage is TRBV29-1 and J usage is TRBJ2-1; D may be TRBD1 (6 bases). V gave up 4 bases and J gave up 2 bases, with 12 bases separating them. Germline V CDR1 and CDR2: SQVTM, ANQGSEA. The CDR3 runs 14 residues.

This clone showed up just a few times. V usage is TRBV6-4 and J usage is TRBJ2-3; D may correspond to TRBD1 or TRBD2 (5 bases each). V was clipped by 5 bases and J by 2 bases, with 14 bases between them. This CDR3 contains 15 residues. Germline lookup yields CDR1 MRHNA and CDR2 SNTAGT. CDR3 in amino acids: CASSTNGATTDTQYF. CDR3 sequence (DNA): TGTGCCAGCAGTACGAACGGGGCCACCACAGATACGCAGTATTTT.

This clone was detected only once. The chain combines TRBV7-6 with TRBJ1-1; possible D gene TRBD1, 5 bases. The CDR3 length is 14 residues. Trimming removed 6 bases from V and 0 bases from J, with 11 bases in between. Germline V gene lookup returns CDR1 SGHVS and CDR2 FNYEAQ. Written as DNA, the CDR3 is TGTGCCAGCAGTCCAGACAGCTTGAACACTGAAGCTTTCTTT. This translates into CASSPDSLNTEAFF.

The J gene is TRBJ2-3, the V gene TRBV7-9; D is tentatively TRBD1 or TRBD2 (5 bases each). The CDR3 is 16 residues long. Trimming pared 2 bases from V and 5 bases from J, leaving 17 bases between. Germline V gene data show CDR1 as SEHNR and CDR2 as FQNEAQ (reference sequence). This chain's CDR3 is CASSLYGASFKDTQYF. In nucleotides, the CDR3 is TGTGCCAGCAGCTTATACGGGGCCTCCTTCAAAGATACGCAGTATTTT.

The genes are TRBV6-5 and TRBJ2-5, with D tentatively TRBD1 or TRBD2 (6 bases each). Germline V gene lookup returns CDR1 MNHEY and CDR2 SVGAGI. V lost 6 bases and J lost 7, with 15 bases in between. The CDR3 runs 13 residues. Here the CDR3 DNA reads TGTGCCAGCAGATTATCGGGGGCAGGGACCCAGTACTTC. Protein sequence: CASRLSGAGTQYF.

This clone turned up a few times. The chain uses TRBV16 and TRBJ1-6, with unresolved D. In germline, CDR1 is KGHSY, CDR2 FQNENV. The CDR3 has 16 amino acids. Trimming removed 1 base from V and 14 bases from J, with 21 bases in between. The DNA for the CDR3 is TGTGCCAGCAGCCAATTGGCATCTGCCTCTAGTGGGGCCCTCCACTTT. As protein: CASSQLASASSGALHF. The full variable domain, rest sourced from reference TRBV16 and TRBJ1-6, is GEEVAQTPKHLVRGEGQKAKLYCAPIKGHSYVFWYQQVLKNEFKFLISFQNENVFDETGMPKERFSAKCLPNSPCSLEIQATKLEDSAVYFCASSQLASASSGALHFGNGTRLTVT.

The rearrangement joins TRBV5-1 to TRBJ1-2, with a weak D call TRBD1 (5 bases). The CDR3 is 15 amino acids. Trimming left V 5 bases short and J 3 bases short, with 17 bases between. Germline V gene data show CDR1 as SGHRS and CDR2 as YFSETQ. CDR3 amino acids: CASSLEGKVDYGYTF. The CDR3 nucleotides read TGCGCCAGCAGTCTGGAGGGGAAAGTTGACTATGGCTACACCTTC.